The rows below give T cell receptor beta chains drawn from one sample of a study of PD-1 blockade in classical Hodgkin lymphoma. Using immunoSEQ multiplex PCR, the repertoire was profiled, and TCRdb retains in-frame clones only, with some absent. The sample has 3,500 to 4,000 clones; approximately 70% are singletons. This material consisted of peripheral blood mononuclear cells (PBMCs), taken before the fourth cycle of nivolumab. Receptors originate from a human donor with classical Hodgkin lymphoma. Both conserved end residues are part of each CDR3. Clone size is given for some rows only: seen once, a few or many times, or a class if the clone is expanded.

v_call | clone_size | cdr3_aa
TRBV29-1 | - | CSVRDRVTDTQYF
TRBV5-6 | - | CASSLVGLAGEGFREQYF
TRBV7-9 | - | CASSLRGGSDQPQHF
TRBV6-5 | - | CASSTDFLNTDTQYF
TRBV6-1 | - | CASSEAPGGQGSQPQHF
TRBV19 | - | CASSIVAGGGTEAFF
TRBV5-6 | few | CASSGGGSDYEQYF
TRBV6-5 | few | CASSYQGAYNEQFF
TRBV11-2 | - | CASSFSTEAFF
TRBV9 | few | CASSEGSNQPQHF
TRBV7-2 | - | CASSLGTENYGYTF
TRBV27 | - | CASSWGSGTSNEQFF
TRBV7-3 | - | CASSPGTGVSNEQFF
TRBV29-1 | - | CSAIGEDTEAFF
TRBV9 | - | CASSVGETSYNEQFF
TRBV9 | few | CASSEYDSNQPQHF
TRBV5-1 | - | CASSLLGTGNNEQFF
TRBV14 | - | CASSRRRTGEGETQYF
TRBV6-1 | - | CASSLGTVHTEAFF
TRBV5-1 | few | CASSSYPGLWAEAFF
TRBV29-1 | - | CSVLSGQGANEQFF
TRBV27 | - | CASSLAAGTEQFF
TRBV7-9 | - | CASSARTGAGNTIYF
TRBV2 | - | CASNTGTFMNTEAFF
TRBV27 | once | CASSTPGQGSYEQYF
TRBV5-1 | - | CASSLVAGGPTYEQYF
TRBV19 | - | CASSEGTRAYEQYF
TRBV27 | - | CASSSGLAGGTDTQYF
TRBV6-1 | - | CASRVQGNYGYTF
TRBV19 | once | CASSILSGRVSDEQFF
TRBV11-2 | - | CASTPWGAMNTEAFF
TRBV27 | - | CASSSWTEDEKLFF
TRBV28 | - | CASRHPQMSVNEQFF
TRBV5-1 | - | CASSLTQTTDTQYF
TRBV20-1 | - | CSANWGTGYTF
TRBV6-1 | - | CASSDTGTSGVLGADTQYF
TRBV7-9 | - | CASSKQDQPQHF
TRBV7-3 | once | CASSLGTVNTEAFF
TRBV28 | - | CASSLMRDRFISGNTIYF
TRBV9 | few | CASSENSGSESDTQYF
TRBV5-5 | - | CASSFSGYSNQPQHF
TRBV5-6 | - | CASSQELAGGPYERYF
TRBV4-1 | large | CASSRSSPTDTQYF
TRBV7-2 | few | CASRPGGGRSYEQYF
TRBV5-6 | - | CASSLTIQETQYF
TRBV9 | - | CASSLGTVHTEAFF
TRBV7-8 | - | CASSLDPGGGQPQHF
TRBV7-2 | - | CASSPQGMNTEAFF
TRBV30 | - | CAWSRSGGALGANVLTF
TRBV15 | - | CATSREDRDREKLFF